These 24 T cell receptor beta chains originate from one sample sequenced in a study of T cell responses to AZD1222 COVID-19 vaccine. The protocol was immunoSEQ multiplex PCR, while the TCRdb copy is restricted to in-frame clones and leaves out a portion. The sample comprises around 150,000 clones, approximately 88% of which are singletons, and approximately 4% rests with the top ten. This material consisted of peripheral blood, taken on day 0 of AZD1222 vaccination. Receptor source: an adult in good health.

In nucleotides, the CDR3 is TGCAGCGTTCTTCAGGGGAGGATGAGTGAAGCTTTCTTT. Translation: CSVLQGRMSEAFF. The gene calls are TRBV29-1 and TRBJ1-1; tentatively, D is TRBD1 (6 bases). Germline V CDR1 and CDR2: SQVTM, ANQGSEA. V lost 5 bases, J lost 7 bases, and 17 bases lay in between. The CDR3 is made up of 13 amino acids. Drawing the rest from reference TRBV29-1 and TRBJ1-1, the complete variable domain is SAVISQKPSRDICQRGTSLTIQCQVDSQVTMMFWYRQQPGQSLTLIATANQGSEATYESGFVIDKFPISRPNLTFSTLTVSNMSPEDSSIYLCSVLQGRMSEAFFGQGTRLTVV.

V is TRBV7-3 and J is TRBJ2-3; 8 bases are a match to TRBD1. This CDR3 is 15 amino acids long. The J segment lost 1 base and the V segment lost 5 bases, leaving 5 bases of the junction unmatched. CDR1 and CDR2 (germline): SGHTA, FQGTGA. Here the CDR3 reads CASSVETGGTDTQYF. CDR3 nucleotides: TGTGCCAGCAGCGTCGAGACAGGGGGCACAGATACGCAGTATTTT.

The rearrangement joins TRBV6-1 to TRBJ1-6, with 10 bases matching TRBD1. The V and J ends lost 3 bases and 11 bases, in that order; junction bases with no gene match: 7. The germline CDR1 and CDR2 sequences are MNHNS and SASEGT. The CDR3 contains 15 residues. This CDR3 reads CASSDPRGQGTPLHF. The CDR3 DNA follows: TGTGCCAGCAGTGACCCGAGGGGACAGGGGACACCCCTCCACTTT.

The genes are TRBV6-5 and TRBJ1-6; tentative D call: TRBD1 (6 bases). Germline CDR1 reads MNHEY; CDR2 reads SVGAGI. This CDR3 comprises 13 residues. Trimming took off 6 bases at V and 7 bases at J, with 10 bases between the two ends. Written as DNA, the CDR3 is TGTGCCAGCAGATACACAGGGAATTCACCCCTCCACTTT. This gives the protein CASRYTGNSPLHF.

The chain combines TRBV7-2 with TRBJ1-2; D is possibly TRBD1 (5 bases). CDR3 length: 13 residues. V was cut by 3 bases and J by 1 base, with 6 bases left in between. Germline V gives CDR1 SGHTA, CDR2 FQGNSA. The chain's CDR3 is CASSFQGNYGYTF. In DNA form, the CDR3 reads TGTGCCAGCAGCTTTCAGGGTAACTATGGCTACACCTTC. The full variable domain, completed using reference TRBV7-2 and TRBJ1-2, is GAGVSQSPSNKVTEKGKDVELRCDPISGHTALYWYRQSLGQGLEFLIYFQGNSAPDKSGLPSDRFSAERTGGSVSTLTIQRTQQEDSAVYLCASSFQGNYGYTFGSGTRLTVV.

The V and J genes are TRBV29-1 and TRBJ1-4; possibly TRBD1 for D (5 bases). The CDR3 extends over 15 amino acids. V was cut by 5 bases and J by 3 bases, with 16 bases left in between. Germline loops: CDR1 SQVTM, CDR2 ANQGSEA. The DNA of the CDR3 is TGCAGCGTTCCCGAGGGGCACAGCTCTAATGAAAAACTGTTTTTT. It translates to CSVPEGHSSNEKLFF.

J is TRBJ1-1 and V is TRBV7-9; D is perhaps TRBD1 (6 bases). This CDR3 has 16 residues. Trimming removed 3 bases from V and 3 bases from J, with 17 bases in between. Germline CDR1 SEHNR, CDR2 FQNEAQ (reference sequence). In DNA, the CDR3 is TGTGCCAGCAGCTTCCCGAGGGGGGGAGGGCACACTGAAGCTTTCTTT. Its protein product is CASSFPRGGGHTEAFF.

Notes on this clone: The junction departs from the called germline gene at one end, perhaps through a read error. This rearrangement joins TRBV20-1 to TRBJ2-1; D is possibly TRBD2 (6 bases). This CDR3 has 9 residues. Germline loops: CDR1 DFQATT, CDR2 SNEGSKA (reference sequence). CDR3 sequence reads: CSAKEGSVF. The CDR3 DNA sequence: TGCAGTGCTAAGGAGGGTTCAGTCTTC.

The V and J genes are TRBV28 and TRBJ1-4, with D hard to call. V was cut by 7 bases and J by 9 bases, with 12 bases left in between. The CDR3 extends over 12 amino acids. CDR1 is MDHEN and CDR2 is SYDVKM in the germline V gene. CDR3 coding DNA: TGTGCCAGCATTGGGCGAGGCCAAAAACTGTTTTTT. This codes for CASIGRGQKLFF.

This chain uses TRBV10-3 with TRBJ1-3; D unresolved. Trimming pared 6 bases from V and 0 bases from J, leaving 18 bases between. Germline V gene data show CDR1 as ENHRY and CDR2 as SYGVKD. The CDR3 is 17 residues long. The CDR3 region is CAISGGSPQISGNTIYF. The CDR3 bases are TGTGCCATCAGCGGAGGCAGTCCTCAAATCTCTGGAAACACCATATATTTT.

The gene calls are TRBV27 and TRBJ2-7; 8 bases align to TRBD1. The germline V gene has CDR1 MNHEY and CDR2 SMNVEV (reference sequence). The CDR3 covers 13 residues. Losses at the gene ends were 6 bases for V and 6 bases for J; bases not matched to a gene: 7. CDR3 in amino acids: CASRDQGASEQYF. The CDR3 DNA sequence: TGTGCCAGCAGAGATCAGGGGGCGAGCGAGCAGTACTTC.

V usage is TRBV28 and J usage is TRBJ2-1; D remains unclear. CDR3 length: 14 amino acids. Germline V CDR1 and CDR2: MDHEN, SYDVKM. V shed 6 bases and J shed 2 bases, with 11 bases lying between them. The CDR3 DNA is TGTGCCAGCAGCTCCCGGGCTACCTACAATGAGCAGTTCTTC. It codes for CASSSRATYNEQFF.

The V call is TRBV11-3, the J call TRBJ2-2; 7 bases map to TRBD1. The ends lost 5 bases at V and 4 bases at J; junction bases unmatched: 4. Germline assignment: CDR1 SGHNT and CDR2 YENEEA. The CDR3 sequence is 14 residues long. CDR3 region: CASSLQGPTGELFF. The CDR3 DNA is TGTGCCAGCAGCCTACAGGGGCCCACCGGGGAGCTGTTTTTT.

This clone was seen ten or more times. The chain combines TRBV6-4 with TRBJ2-1; the D is unclear. The germline V gene has CDR1 MRHNA and CDR2 SNTAGT. The CDR3 length is 13 residues. V was pared by 3 bases and J by 4 bases, with 7 bases between. The CDR3 bases are TGTGCCAGCAGTGAAGACGGATACAATGAGCAGTTCTTC. Its protein is CASSEDGYNEQFF.

The chain carries TRBV3-1 (or the pseudogene TRBV3-2) and TRBJ1-1; unclear D gene. With 4 bases removed from V and 7 bases from J, the gap between germline ends came to 13 bases. From germline, CDR1 is LGHDT and CDR2 YNNKEL (reference sequence). This CDR3 spans 13 amino acids. The CDR3 here is CASSPQPGGEAFF. The DNA for the CDR3 is TGTGCCAGCAGCCCCCAGCCGGGAGGTGAAGCTTTCTTT.

The CDR3 DNA follows: TGTGCCAGCAGTGAAACCAGACCTAACACTGAAGCTTTCTTT. This gives the protein CASSETRPNTEAFF. V usage is TRBV6-1 and J usage is TRBJ1-1; D remains unclear. Germline CDR1 MNHNS, CDR2 SASEGT. The ends were cut back, 2 bases at V and 2 bases at J, with 9 bases in the middle. This CDR3 has 14 amino acids.

The V and J genes are TRBV5-1 and TRBJ1-1; D is uncertain. The CDR3 sequence is 14 residues long. The V gene lost 0 bases and the J gene lost 6 bases, with 12 bases spanning the gap. From germline, CDR1 is SGHRS and CDR2 YFSETQ. In DNA, the CDR3 is TGCGCCAGCAGCTTGGAACCCGGGCGGGCTGAAGCTTTCTTT. Translating it yields CASSLEPGRAEAFF. Filled out from reference TRBV5-1 and TRBJ1-1, the complete variable domain reads KAGVTQTPRYLIKTRGQQVTLSCSPISGHRSVSWYQQTPGQGLQFLFEYFSETQRNKGNFPGRFSGRQFSNSRSEMNVSTLELGDSALYLCASSLEPGRAEAFFGQGTRLTVV.

The sample holds a few counts of this clone. The rearrangement uses TRBV28 and TRBJ1-5; 10 nucleotides agree with TRBD1. From germline, CDR1 is MDHEN and CDR2 SYDVKM. The CDR3 runs 16 residues. The V gene end was trimmed by 5 bases and the J gene end by 6 bases; junction bases not matched to a gene: 10. The CDR3 is CASSRTGTGAGQPQHF. The CDR3 DNA follows: TGTGCCAGCAGTCGGACCGGGACAGGGGCTGGTCAGCCCCAGCATTTT. Full variable domain (remainder filled in from reference TRBV28 and TRBJ1-5): DVKVTQSSRYLVKRTGEKVFLECVQDMDHENMFWYRQDPGLGLRLIYFSYDVKMKEKGDIPEGYSVSREKKERFSLILESASTNQTSMYLCASSRTGTGAGQPQHFGDGTRLSIL.

As regards this clone: This CDR3 is also generated by other DNA sequences in the sample. The chain is built from TRBV28 and TRBJ1-1; no clear D. Trimming took off 6 bases at V and 6 bases at J, with 8 bases between the two ends. The CDR3 contains 11 residues. The germline V gene encodes CDR1 MDHEN and CDR2 SYDVKM. CDR3 loop: CASRGRPEAFF. For the CDR3, the DNA is TGTGCCAGCAGGGGGAGGCCTGAAGCTTTCTTT.

V and J are TRBV4-2 and TRBJ2-4; D is uncertain. The CDR3 extends over 15 amino acids. Per the germline V gene, CDR1 is LGHNA and CDR2 is YNFKEQ. Trimming pared 3 bases from V and 3 bases from J, leaving 12 bases between. This CDR3 is CASSHSRIIKNIQYF. The CDR3 DNA reads as TGTGCCAGCAGCCATTCAAGGATTATCAAAAACATTCAGTACTTC.

The chain employs TRBV12-3 or TRBV12-4 and TRBJ1-1, with unresolved D. The CDR3 runs to 13 residues. V gave up 2 bases and J gave up 1 base, with 5 bases separating them. The CDR3 DNA reads TGTGCCAGCAGTTTAAAGAGGAACACTGAAGCTTTCTTT. Its translation: CASSLKRNTEAFF.

V gene TRBV4-1 combines with J gene TRBJ2-5, with 10 bases that match TRBD2. Trimming removed 1 base from V and 1 base from J; junction bases left unmatched: 9. CDR1 MGHRA and CDR2 YSYEKL come from the germline V gene. This CDR3 is built from 18 residues. CDR3 in amino acids: CASSQASGGAGAQETQYF. Written as DNA, the CDR3 is TGCGCCAGCAGCCAAGCCAGCGGGGGGGCCGGGGCCCAAGAGACCCAGTACTTC.

J is TRBJ1-4 and V is TRBV9, with 7 bases that match TRBD1. Germline-derived CDR1 and CDR2 are SGDLS and YYNGEE. With 7 bases clipped from V and 4 bases from J, the junction kept 7 bases outside the gene matches. This CDR3 contains 14 residues. CDR3 region: CASGPTGYNEKLFF. In DNA, the CDR3 is TGTGCCAGCGGCCCGACAGGGTATAATGAAAAACTGTTTTTT. Looking up the rest from reference TRBV9 and TRBJ1-4 gives the full variable domain: DSGVTQTPKHLITATGQRVTLRCSPRSGDLSVYWYQQSLDQGLQFLIQYYNGEERAKGNILERFSAQQFPDLHSELNLSSLELGDSALYFCASGPTGYNEKLFFGSGTQLSVL.

The chain joins TRBV27 to TRBJ2-2; D is uncertain. The V end was cut by 5 bases, the J end by 0 bases, with 16 bases between. The CDR3 covers 17 residues. Germline V CDR1 and CDR2: MNHEY, SMNVEV (reference sequence). The CDR3 reads CASSQKGPAANTGELFF. CDR3 nucleotides: TGTGCCAGCAGTCAAAAGGGCCCGGCCGCGAACACCGGGGAGCTGTTTTTT.